One and the same sample provided the 21 T cell receptor beta chains below, sequenced in a study of CD8 T cells in Susac syndrome. After extraction with the RNeasy kit, about 0.45 to 1 ug of the RNA was reverse transcribed using random hexamers. TCRdb reprocessed the immunoSEQ multiplex PCR reads via MiXCR and lists one record per CDR3 protein. The sample comprises about 71,000 distinct CDR3 sequences, over 90% of which are singletons, and 0.11% rests with the top ten. Material: CD4+ T cells from PBMCs. All receptors come from a human donor with multiple sclerosis.

The V call is TRBV29-1, the J call TRBJ2-4; no reliable D call. The CDR3 covers 12 residues. Germline V lookup: CDR1 SQVTM, CDR2 ANQGSEA. Deletions cut 0 bases from V and 6 bases from J, with 6 bases between. The CDR3 here is CSVEDLGNIQYF. DNA for the CDR3: TGCAGCGTTGAAGACCTCGGAAACATTCAGTACTTC.

The chain employs TRBV11-1 and TRBJ2-3; TRBD2 matches 11 bases. CDR1 SGHAT and CDR2 FQDESV come from the germline V gene (reference sequence). The length of the CDR3 is 17 residues. The V segment lost 5 bases and the J segment 3 bases; nucleotides outside the gene matches: 10. CDR3 nucleotides: TGTGCCAGCAGCATCAGACTAGCGGGGATGGGTACAGATACGCAGTATTTT. Residues: CASSIRLAGMGTDTQYF.

This chain links TRBV2 with TRBJ2-5; a possible D gene is TRBD2 (6 bases). V was trimmed by 1 base and J by 5 bases, leaving 14 bases between them. Germline CDR1 reads SNHLY; CDR2 reads FYNNEI. This CDR3 region has 15 residues. This CDR3 is CASSEGAGLGETQYF. The CDR3 bases are TGTGCCAGCAGTGAAGGGGCGGGGTTGGGGGAGACCCAGTACTTC.

V is TRBV20-1 and J is TRBJ1-4; the match to TRBD1 covers 11 bases. V gave up 6 bases and J gave up 3 bases; unmatched junction bases: 6. CDR3 size: 15 residues. Germline V gene data show CDR1 as DFQATT and CDR2 as SNEGSKA (reference sequence). CDR3 loop: CSARTGGVANEKLFF. For the CDR3, the DNA is TGCAGTGCGCGGACAGGGGGCGTCGCTAATGAAAAACTGTTTTTT.

This rearrangement joins TRBV11-1 to TRBJ2-4, with D tentatively TRBD2 (6 bases). This CDR3 is built from 16 residues. In germline, CDR1 is SGHAT, CDR2 FQDESV (reference sequence). V was clipped by 1 base and J by 6 bases, with 16 bases between them. The CDR3 DNA follows: TGTGCCAGCAGCTTAGTAGGTCGGGGAGCGGGAAACATTCAGTACTTC. Protein sequence: CASSLVGRGAGNIQYF.

The genes are TRBV25-1 and TRBJ1-2; D not certain. The CDR3 loop spans 16 amino acids. Trimming took 3 bases from V and 4 from J, leaving 18 bases between them. CDR1 and CDR2 from the germline V gene are MGHDK and SYGVNS. The CDR3 reads CASSDRRAGGFYGYTF. CDR3 coding DNA: TGTGCCAGCAGTGATCGGCGGGCAGGAGGGTTCTATGGCTACACCTTC.

The CDR3 DNA reads TGTGCCAGCAGCACCGCTGGACAGGCCTACGAGCAGTACTTC. Its translation is CASSTAGQAYEQYF. V and J are TRBV7-2 and TRBJ2-7, with 7 bases lining up with TRBD1. Germline V gene lookup returns CDR1 SGHTA and CDR2 FQGNSA. Trimming cost V 5 bases and J 2 bases; bases outside gene matches: 6. The CDR3 is 14 residues long.

The V call is TRBV4-3, the J call TRBJ2-6; D perhaps matches TRBD1 (6 bases). The CDR3 contains 17 residues. CDR1 and CDR2 from the germline V gene are LGHNA and YSLEER. V lost 4 bases and J lost 0, with 13 bases in between. The CDR3 reads CASSPRQANSGANVLTF. The CDR3 coding sequence is TGCGCCAGCAGCCCAAGACAGGCTAACTCTGGGGCCAACGTCCTGACTTTC.

The V call is TRBV11-3, the J call TRBJ2-1; D may be TRBD2 (5 bases). Trimming took 3 bases from V and 13 from J, leaving 10 bases between them. The CDR3 contains 11 residues. The germline gives CDR1 SGHNT, CDR2 YENEEA. CDR3 amino acids: CASSFGVSQFF. The DNA for the CDR3 is TGTGCCAGCAGCTTCGGGGTTAGCCAGTTCTTC.

This clonotype was recorded once. The chain joins TRBV3-1 to TRBJ2-2; no clear D gene. Trimming cost V 4 bases and J 3 bases, with 9 bases left between them. This CDR3 is built from 14 residues. Germline V gene lookup returns CDR1 LGHDT and CDR2 YNNKEL (reference sequence). The CDR3 region is CASSPGSHTGELFF. CDR3 in DNA: TGTGCCAGCAGCCCCGGGTCGCACACCGGGGAGCTGTTTTTT.

V and J are TRBV20-1 and TRBJ1-4, with unresolved D. Trimming took off 4 bases at V and 5 bases at J, with 8 bases between the two ends. Germline V CDR1 and CDR2: DFQATT, SNEGSKA (reference sequence). CDR3 length: 12 amino acids. The CDR3 region is CSANRGNEKLFF. In nucleotides, the CDR3 is TGCAGTGCTAACAGAGGGAATGAAAAACTGTTTTTT.

V is TRBV7-2 and J is TRBJ2-1, with TRBD1 identical over 11 bases. Germline-derived CDR1 and CDR2 are SGHTA and FQGNSA. V shed 6 bases, J shed 7 bases, and the junction held 8 bases outside the gene matches. The CDR3 consists of 15 residues. The CDR3 is CASRRTGGEGNEQFF. Written as DNA, the CDR3 is TGTGCCAGCAGGAGGACAGGGGGCGAGGGAAATGAGCAGTTCTTC. Combining the CDR3 with reference TRBV7-2 and TRBJ2-1 gives the whole variable domain GAGVSQSPSNKVTEKGKDVELRCDPISGHTALYWYRQSLGQGLEFLIYFQGNSAPDKSGLPSDRFSAERTGGSVSTLTIQRTQQEDSAVYLCASRRTGGEGNEQFFGPGTRLTVL.

V and J are TRBV2 and TRBJ1-1; 8 bases match TRBD1. The CDR3 is 11 residues long. Trimming at V came to 10 bases and at J to 8 bases, leaving 6 bases not matched to a gene. Germline V gene sequence: CDR1 SNHLY, CDR2 FYNNEI. The CDR3 here is CATGTGMEAFF. The DNA of the CDR3 is TGTGCCACCGGGACAGGCATGGAAGCTTTCTTT. The variable domain in full, with the rest retrieved from reference TRBV2 and TRBJ1-1, is EPEVTQTPSHQVTQMGQEVILRCVPISNHLYFYWYRQILGQKVEFLVSFYNNEISEKSEIFDDQFSVERPDGSNFTLKIRSTKLEDSAMYFCATGTGMEAFFGQGTRLTVV.

This clonotype has a single count. The chain links TRBV12-3 or TRBV12-4 to TRBJ2-1, with TRBD1 matching over 8 bases. This CDR3 is built from 14 residues. Losses at the gene ends were 3 bases for V and 10 bases for J; bases not matched to a gene: 8. The DNA for the CDR3 is TGTGCCAGCAGTTTTCAGGGGGCGAACCTGGAGCAGTTCTTC. Residues: CASSFQGANLEQFF.

CDR3 sequence: CASSLVGRARTDTQYF. The CDR3 DNA follows: TGTGCCAGCAGCTTAGTTGGCAGGGCCCGCACAGATACGCAGTATTTT. V and J are TRBV11-2 and TRBJ2-3, with D perhaps matching TRBD1 (5 bases). In germline, CDR1 is SGHAT, CDR2 FQNNGV. The CDR3 contains 16 residues. V was clipped by 1 base and J by 1 base, with 12 bases between them.

The CDR3 spells CASITGTSGSLYNEQFF. The CDR3 DNA reads as TGTGCCAGCATAACGGGGACTAGCGGTTCTTTGTACAATGAGCAGTTCTTC. This chain joins TRBV6-1 and TRBJ2-1; TRBD2 agrees at 11 bases. Germline V gene lookup returns CDR1 MNHNS and CDR2 SASEGT. The V segment lost 7 bases and the J segment 4 bases; nucleotides outside the gene matches: 12. The CDR3 extends over 17 amino acids.

This rearrangement joins TRBV7-9 to TRBJ2-5; D is possibly TRBD2 (5 bases). Trimming pared 2 bases from V and 2 bases from J, leaving 12 bases between. CDR1 is SEHNR, CDR2 FQNEAQ, per germline (reference sequence). This CDR3 has 15 residues. The DNA for the CDR3 is TGTGCCAGCAGCTTAAGGCTAGCCGGGCAAGAGACCCAGTACTTC. As protein: CASSLRLAGQETQYF. The complete variable domain, with remaining parts taken from reference TRBV7-9 and TRBJ2-5, reads DTGVSQNPRHKITKRGQNVTFRCDPISEHNRLYWYRQTLGQGPEFLTYFQNEAQLEKSRLLSDRFSAERPKGSFSTLEIQRTEQGDSAMYLCASSLRLAGQETQYFGPGTRLLVL.

The chain carries TRBV2 and TRBJ1-1; D unresolved. The germline V and J ends were trimmed by 2 bases and 0 bases, with 13 bases remaining between them. This CDR3 comprises 16 residues. The germline V gene has CDR1 SNHLY and CDR2 FYNNEI. The CDR3 DNA is TGTGCCAGCAGTGAATTCTTGCGCGAGTTGAACACTGAAGCTTTCTTT. Translating it yields CASSEFLRELNTEAFF.

The rearrangement links TRBV4-3 to TRBJ2-1, with TRBD2 matching 8 bases. This CDR3 is 12 amino acids long. The V gene's germline CDR1 is LGHNA and CDR2 YSLEER. The ends lost 1 base at V and 12 bases at J; junction bases unmatched: 2. The CDR3 sequence is CASSQGTSGQFF. Here the CDR3 DNA reads TGCGCCAGCAGCCAAGGAACTAGCGGGCAGTTCTTC.

The rearrangement uses TRBV12-3 or TRBV12-4 and TRBJ2-6; D unresolved. Deletions cut 6 bases from V and 0 bases from J, with 12 bases between. The CDR3 loop spans 16 amino acids. Here the CDR3 DNA reads TGTGCCAGCAGGCCTTGGCCGGGCTCTGGGGCCAACGTCCTGACTTTC. This sequence encodes CASRPWPGSGANVLTF.

The chain links TRBV6-5 to TRBJ2-5; D is undetermined. Germline CDR1 reads MNHEY; CDR2 reads SVGAGI. Trimming took off 0 bases at V and 4 bases at J, with 12 bases between the two ends. The CDR3 is 15 residues long. DNA of the CDR3: TGTGCCAGCAGTTACTCGAGTCCTCGCCCAGAGACCCAGTACTTC. Its translation: CASSYSSPRPETQYF.